The sequence of this TCR beta chain was determined in a study of blood T cell repertoires in COVID-19. Background on the study: Researchers got acute and convalescent COVID-19 samples from the United States, Italy and Spain.

Under the authors' procedure: Reference gene primer amplification in the assay estimated nucleated cell counts. TCRdb keeps only in-frame clones here, not all; method: immunoSEQ multiplex PCR. V and J calls and clone size are given by that table; D and trimming were obtained from the DNA. Of 300,000 to 400,000 clones in the sample, around 86% were seen once. The CDR3 is made up of 14 amino acids. The V gene's germline CDR1 is MNHEY and CDR2 SVGAGI. With V trimmed by 6 bases and J by 5 bases, 7 bases remained unmatched. The V call is TRBV6-5, the J call TRBJ2-1, with 7 bases matching TRBD1. The sequence derives from a man aged 45-60 years with active or convalescent COVID-19. Sequencing used peripheral blood. The CDR3 DNA follows: TGTGCCAGCAGGCCGACAGGGTTGAACAATGAGCAGTTCTTC. Its translation: CASRPTGLNNEQFF.